This T cell receptor beta chain stems from a study of T cells in Graves' hyperthyroidism and ophthalmopathy. Template material for amplifying TCR beta CDR3 regions consisted of RNA transcripts. In the first-round RT-PCR of the TCR CDR3, the HTBI primer set was used. MiXCR, applied by TCRdb to the multiplex PCR reads, yields one record per CDR3 protein. The table lists hundreds of thousands of distinct CDR3 sequences, roughly a quarter of them singletons, with roughly 12% in the top ten. Ophthalmopathy patients showed a Clinical Activity Score of at least 3, NOSPECS grade of at least 4 and duration under 3 months. Study observations and caveats: Through a model of 13 V-J features, ophthalmopathy was separated from stable hyperthyroidism. Most expanded thyroid clonotypes above 0.001 recurred in blood.

With respect to this clonotype: Its antigen is currently unknown.

CDR3 size: 16 residues. V was shortened by 3 bases and J by 2 bases, with 15 bases between the two germline ends. The germline V gene has CDR1 MNHEY and CDR2 SVGAGI. The specimen was blood. The TCR originated in a woman aged 25 to 39 with Graves' ophthalmopathy. J is TRBJ2-3 and V is TRBV6-5; TRBD2 might be the D (6 bases). As DNA, the CDR3 is TGTGCCAGCAGTTATGATGGGGGGTGGGTCACAGATACGCAGTATTTT. Protein sequence: CASSYDGGWVTDTQYF.